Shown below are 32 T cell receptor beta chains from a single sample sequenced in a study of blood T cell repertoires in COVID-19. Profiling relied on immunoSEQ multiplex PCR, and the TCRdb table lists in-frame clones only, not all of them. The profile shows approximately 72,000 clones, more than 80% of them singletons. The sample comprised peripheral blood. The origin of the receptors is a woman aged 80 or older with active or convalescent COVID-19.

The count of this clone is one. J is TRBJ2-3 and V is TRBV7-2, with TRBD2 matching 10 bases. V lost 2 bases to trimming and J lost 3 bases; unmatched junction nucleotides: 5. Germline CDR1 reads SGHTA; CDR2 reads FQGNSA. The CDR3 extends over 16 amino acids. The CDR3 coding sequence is TGTGCCAGCAGCTTACTTAGCGGGGGGCGGACAGATACGCAGTATTTT. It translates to CASSLLSGGRTDTQYF.

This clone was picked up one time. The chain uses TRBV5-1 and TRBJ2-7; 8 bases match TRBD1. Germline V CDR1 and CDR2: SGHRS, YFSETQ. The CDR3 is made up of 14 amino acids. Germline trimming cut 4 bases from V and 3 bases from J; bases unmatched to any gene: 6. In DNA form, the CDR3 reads TGCGCCAGCAGCCCTCCGGGACAGGTCTACGAGCAGTACTTC. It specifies CASSPPGQVYEQYF.

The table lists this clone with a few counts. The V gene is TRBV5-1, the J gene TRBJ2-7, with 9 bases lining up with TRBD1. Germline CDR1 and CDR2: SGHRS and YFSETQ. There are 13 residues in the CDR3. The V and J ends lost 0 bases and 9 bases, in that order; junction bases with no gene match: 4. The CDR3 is CASSLGQGDWQYF. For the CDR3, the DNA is TGCGCCAGCAGCTTGGGACAGGGGGATTGGCAGTACTTC.

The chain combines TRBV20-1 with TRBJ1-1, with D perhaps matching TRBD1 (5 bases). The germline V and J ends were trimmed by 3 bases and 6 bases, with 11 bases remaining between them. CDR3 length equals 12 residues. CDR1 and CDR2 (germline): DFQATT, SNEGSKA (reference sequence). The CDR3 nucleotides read TGCAGTGCTAGTCGGGGGTTATCTGAAGCTTTCTTT. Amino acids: CSASRGLSEAFF.

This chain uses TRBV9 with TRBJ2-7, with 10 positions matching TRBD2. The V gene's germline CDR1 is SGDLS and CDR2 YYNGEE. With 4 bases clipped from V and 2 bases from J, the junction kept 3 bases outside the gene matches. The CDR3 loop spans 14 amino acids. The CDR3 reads CASSTLAGPYEQYF. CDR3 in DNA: TGTGCCAGCAGCACACTAGCGGGGCCCTACGAGCAGTACTTC.

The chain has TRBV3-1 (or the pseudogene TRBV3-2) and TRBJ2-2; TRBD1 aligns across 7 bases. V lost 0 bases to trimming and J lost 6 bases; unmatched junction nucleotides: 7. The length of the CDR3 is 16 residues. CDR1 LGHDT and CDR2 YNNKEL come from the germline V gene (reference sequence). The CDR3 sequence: CASSQERGRWAGELFF. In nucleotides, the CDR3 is TGTGCCAGCAGCCAAGAGAGGGGGCGGTGGGCCGGGGAGCTGTTTTTT.

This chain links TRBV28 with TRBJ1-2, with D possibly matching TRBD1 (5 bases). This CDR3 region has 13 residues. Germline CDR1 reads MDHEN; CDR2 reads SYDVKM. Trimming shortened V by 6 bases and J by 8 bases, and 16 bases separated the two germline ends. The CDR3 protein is CASREDSSGGYTF. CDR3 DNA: TGTGCCAGCAGGGAAGACAGTTCAGGAGGCTACACCTTC.

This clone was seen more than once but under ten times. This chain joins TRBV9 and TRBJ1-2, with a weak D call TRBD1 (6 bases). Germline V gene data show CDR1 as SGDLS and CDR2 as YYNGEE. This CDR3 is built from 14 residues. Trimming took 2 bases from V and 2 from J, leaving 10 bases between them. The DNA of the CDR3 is TGTGCCAGCAGCGTTACGGGGGGCAACTATGGCTACACCTTC. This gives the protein CASSVTGGNYGYTF.

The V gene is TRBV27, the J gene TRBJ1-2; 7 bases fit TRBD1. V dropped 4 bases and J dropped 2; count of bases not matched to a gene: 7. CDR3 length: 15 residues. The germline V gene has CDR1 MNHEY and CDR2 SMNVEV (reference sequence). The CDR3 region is CASSSVKTGNYGYTF. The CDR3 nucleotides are TGTGCCAGCAGTTCAGTAAAGACAGGGAACTATGGCTACACCTTC.

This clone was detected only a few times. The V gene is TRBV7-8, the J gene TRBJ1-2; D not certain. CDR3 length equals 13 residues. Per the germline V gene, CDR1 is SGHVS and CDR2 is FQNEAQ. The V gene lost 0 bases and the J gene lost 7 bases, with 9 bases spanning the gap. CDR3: CASSLASPSGYTF. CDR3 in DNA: TGTGCCAGCAGCTTAGCCAGCCCTAGTGGCTACACCTTC.

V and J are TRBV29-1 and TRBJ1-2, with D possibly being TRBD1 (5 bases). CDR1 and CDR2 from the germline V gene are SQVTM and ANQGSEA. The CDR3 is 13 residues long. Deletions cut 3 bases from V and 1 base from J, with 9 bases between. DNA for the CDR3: TGCAGCGTTGAGGACACCCTTAACTATGGCTACACCTTC. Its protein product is CSVEDTLNYGYTF.

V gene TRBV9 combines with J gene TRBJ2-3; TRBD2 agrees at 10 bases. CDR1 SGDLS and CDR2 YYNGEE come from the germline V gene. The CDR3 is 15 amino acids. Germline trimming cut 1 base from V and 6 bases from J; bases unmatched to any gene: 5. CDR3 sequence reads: CASSVSGGAEDTQYF. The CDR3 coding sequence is TGTGCCAGCAGCGTAAGCGGGGGGGCCGAGGATACGCAGTATTTT.

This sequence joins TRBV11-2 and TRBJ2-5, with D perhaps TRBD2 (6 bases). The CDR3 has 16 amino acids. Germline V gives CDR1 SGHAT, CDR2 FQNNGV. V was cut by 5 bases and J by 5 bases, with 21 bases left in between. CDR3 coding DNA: TGTGCCAGCAGCCAAAATCCAGGACTATTCTCGGAGACCCAGTACTTC. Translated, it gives CASSQNPGLFSETQYF. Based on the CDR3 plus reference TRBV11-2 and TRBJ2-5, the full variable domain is EAGVAQSPRYKIIEKRQSVAFWCNPISGHATLYWYQQILGQGPKLLIQFQNNGVVDDSQLPKDRFSAERLKGVDSTLKIQPAKLEDSAVYLCASSQNPGLFSETQYFGPGTRLLVL.

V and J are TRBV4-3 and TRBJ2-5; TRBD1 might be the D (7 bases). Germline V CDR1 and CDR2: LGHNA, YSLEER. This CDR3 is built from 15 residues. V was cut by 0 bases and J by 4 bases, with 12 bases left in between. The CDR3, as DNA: TGCGCCAGCAGCCAAGACACAGGGGAGGCAGAGACCCAGTACTTC. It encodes CASSQDTGEAETQYF.

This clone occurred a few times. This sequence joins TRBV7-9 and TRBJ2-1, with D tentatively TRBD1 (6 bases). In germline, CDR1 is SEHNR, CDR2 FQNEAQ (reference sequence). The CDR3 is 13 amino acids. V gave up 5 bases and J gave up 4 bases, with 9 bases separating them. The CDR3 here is CASSPTGYNEQFF. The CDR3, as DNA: TGTGCCAGCAGCCCTACAGGGTACAATGAGCAGTTCTTC.

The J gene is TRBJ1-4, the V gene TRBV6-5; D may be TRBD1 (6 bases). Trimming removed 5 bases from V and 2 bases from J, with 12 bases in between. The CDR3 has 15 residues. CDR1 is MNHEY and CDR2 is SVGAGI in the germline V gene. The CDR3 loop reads CASSTGPGTNEKLFF. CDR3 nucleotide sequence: TGTGCCAGCAGTACAGGGCCGGGTACTAATGAAAAACTGTTTTTT.

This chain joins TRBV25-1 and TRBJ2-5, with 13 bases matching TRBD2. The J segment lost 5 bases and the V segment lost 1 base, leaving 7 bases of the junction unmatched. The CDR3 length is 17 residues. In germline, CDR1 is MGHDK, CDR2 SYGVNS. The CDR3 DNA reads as TGTGCCAGCAGTGAATTTGGGACTAGCGGGGTGCGTGAGACCCAGTACTTC. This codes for CASSEFGTSGVRETQYF.

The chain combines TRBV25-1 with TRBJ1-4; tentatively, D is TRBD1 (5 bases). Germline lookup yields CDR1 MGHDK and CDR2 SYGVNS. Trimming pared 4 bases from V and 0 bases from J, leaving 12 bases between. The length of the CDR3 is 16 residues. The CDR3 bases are TGTGCCAGCAGTGCCCGATCGACAGCAACTAATGAAAAACTGTTTTTT. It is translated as CASSARSTATNEKLFF.

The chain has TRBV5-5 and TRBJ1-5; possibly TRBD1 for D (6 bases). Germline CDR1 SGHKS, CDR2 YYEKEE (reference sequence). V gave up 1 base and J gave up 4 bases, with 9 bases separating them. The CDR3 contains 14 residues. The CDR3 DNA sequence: TGTGCCAGCAGCTTGAAAGGGGGAAATCAGCCCCAGCATTTT. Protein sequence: CASSLKGGNQPQHF.

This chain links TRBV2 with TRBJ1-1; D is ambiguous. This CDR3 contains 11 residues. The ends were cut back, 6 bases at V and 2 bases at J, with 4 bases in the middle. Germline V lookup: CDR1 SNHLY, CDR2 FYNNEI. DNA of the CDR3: TGTGCCAGCAGGGCTAACACTGAAGCTTTCTTT. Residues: CASRANTEAFF.

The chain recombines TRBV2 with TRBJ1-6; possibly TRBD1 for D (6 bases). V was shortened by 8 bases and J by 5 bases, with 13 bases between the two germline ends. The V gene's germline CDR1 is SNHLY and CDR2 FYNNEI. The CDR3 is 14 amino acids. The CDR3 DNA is TGTGCCAGCGGCCCAGACAGGAATAATTCACCCCTCCACTTT. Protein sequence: CASGPDRNNSPLHF.

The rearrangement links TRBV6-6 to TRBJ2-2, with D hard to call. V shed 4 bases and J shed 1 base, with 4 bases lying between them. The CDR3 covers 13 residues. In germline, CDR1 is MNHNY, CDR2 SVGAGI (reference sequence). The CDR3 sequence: CASSSMNTGELFF. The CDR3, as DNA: TGTGCCAGCAGTTCAATGAACACCGGGGAGCTGTTTTTT.

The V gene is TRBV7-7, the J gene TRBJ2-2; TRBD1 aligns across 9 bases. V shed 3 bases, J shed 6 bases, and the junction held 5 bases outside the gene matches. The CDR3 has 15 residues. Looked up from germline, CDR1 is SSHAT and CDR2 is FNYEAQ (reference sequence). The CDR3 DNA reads TGTGCCAGCAGCTTGGGACAGGGATCGTCCGGGGAGCTGTTTTTT. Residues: CASSLGQGSSGELFF.

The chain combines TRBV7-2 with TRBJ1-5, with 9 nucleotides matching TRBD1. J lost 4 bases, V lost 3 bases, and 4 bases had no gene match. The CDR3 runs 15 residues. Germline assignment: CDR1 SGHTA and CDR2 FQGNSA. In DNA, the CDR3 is TGTGCCAGCAGCTTTACAGGGGGCACAAATCAGCCCCAGCATTTT. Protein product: CASSFTGGTNQPQHF.

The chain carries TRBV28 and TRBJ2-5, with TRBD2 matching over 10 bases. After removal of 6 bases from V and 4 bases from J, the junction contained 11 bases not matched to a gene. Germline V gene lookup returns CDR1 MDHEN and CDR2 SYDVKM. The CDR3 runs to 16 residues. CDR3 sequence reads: CASSEPAGGLSETQYF. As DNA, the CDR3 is TGTGCCAGCAGCGAACCAGCGGGGGGGCTTTCAGAGACCCAGTACTTC.

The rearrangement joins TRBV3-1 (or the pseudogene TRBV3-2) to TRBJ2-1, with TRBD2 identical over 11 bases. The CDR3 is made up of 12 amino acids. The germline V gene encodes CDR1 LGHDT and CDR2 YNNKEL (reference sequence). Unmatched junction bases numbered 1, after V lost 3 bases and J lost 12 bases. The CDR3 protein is CASSHTSGGQFF. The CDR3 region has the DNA TGTGCCAGCAGCCATACTAGCGGGGGGCAGTTCTTC.

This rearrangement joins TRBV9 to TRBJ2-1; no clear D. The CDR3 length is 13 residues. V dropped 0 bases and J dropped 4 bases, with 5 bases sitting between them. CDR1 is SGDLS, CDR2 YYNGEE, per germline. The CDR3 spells CASSVASYNEQFF. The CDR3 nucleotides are TGTGCCAGCAGCGTAGCTAGTTACAATGAGCAGTTCTTC.

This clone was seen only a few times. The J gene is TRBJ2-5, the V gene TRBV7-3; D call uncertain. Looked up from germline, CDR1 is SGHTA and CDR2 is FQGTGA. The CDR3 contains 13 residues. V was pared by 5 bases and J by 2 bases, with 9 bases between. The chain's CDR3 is CASSTGSQETQYF. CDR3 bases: TGTGCCAGCAGCACCGGGTCTCAAGAGACCCAGTACTTC.

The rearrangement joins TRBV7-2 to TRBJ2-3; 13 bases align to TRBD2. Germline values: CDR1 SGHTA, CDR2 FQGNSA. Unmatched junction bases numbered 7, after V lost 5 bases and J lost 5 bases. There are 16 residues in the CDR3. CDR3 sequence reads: CASSNQLAGGLDTQYF. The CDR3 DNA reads TGTGCCAGCAGCAATCAACTAGCGGGGGGGCTAGATACGCAGTATTTT. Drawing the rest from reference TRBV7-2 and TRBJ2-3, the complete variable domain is GAGVSQSPSNKVTEKGKDVELRCDPISGHTALYWYRQSLGQGLEFLIYFQGNSAPDKSGLPSDRFSAERTGGSVSTLTIQRTQQEDSAVYLCASSNQLAGGLDTQYFGPGTRLTVL.

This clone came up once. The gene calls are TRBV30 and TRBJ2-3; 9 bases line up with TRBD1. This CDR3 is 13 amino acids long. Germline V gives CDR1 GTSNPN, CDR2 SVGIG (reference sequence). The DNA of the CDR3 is TGTGTGGGACAGGGCAGGTTGGCAGATACGCAGTATTTT. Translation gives CVGQGRLADTQYF. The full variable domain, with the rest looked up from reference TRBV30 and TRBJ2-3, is SQTIHQWPATLVQPVGSPLSLECTVEGTSNPNLYWYRQAAGRGLQLLFYSVGIGQISSEVPQNLSASRPQDRQFILSSKKLLLSDSGFYLCVGQGRLADTQYFGPGTRLTVL.

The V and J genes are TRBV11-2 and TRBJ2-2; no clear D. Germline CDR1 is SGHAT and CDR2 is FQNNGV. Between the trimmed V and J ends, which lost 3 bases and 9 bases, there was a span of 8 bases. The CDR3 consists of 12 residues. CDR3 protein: CASSLRMRELFF. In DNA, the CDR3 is TGTGCCAGCAGCTTGAGGATGCGGGAGCTGTTTTTT.

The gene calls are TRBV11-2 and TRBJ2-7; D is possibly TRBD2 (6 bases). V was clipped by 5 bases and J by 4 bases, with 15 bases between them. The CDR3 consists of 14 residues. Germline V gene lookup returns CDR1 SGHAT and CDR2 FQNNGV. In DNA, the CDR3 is TGTGCCAGCAGCCTCCCCGGGAGAGAGTACGAGCAGTACTTC. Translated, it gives CASSLPGREYEQYF. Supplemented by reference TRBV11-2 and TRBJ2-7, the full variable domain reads EAGVAQSPRYKIIEKRQSVAFWCNPISGHATLYWYQQILGQGPKLLIQFQNNGVVDDSQLPKDRFSAERLKGVDSTLKIQPAKLEDSAVYLCASSLPGREYEQYFGPGTRLTVT.